This entry lists 20 T cell receptor beta chains sequenced from one sample in a study of blood T cells in healthy people across ages. A second PCR, run for about 6 to 12 cycles, used a sample-barcoded 5' primer plus a J-beta primer mix. TCRdb recomputed calls from the 5' RACE reads with MiXCR, one row per CDR3 protein. The sample has 700,000 to 950,000 distinct CDR3 sequences, roughly 45% seen once. Sequencing input: blood. These receptors all stem from a woman aged 55-75 years in good health.

This sequence joins TRBV6-2 or TRBV6-3 and TRBJ2-1; perhaps TRBD1 as D (6 bases). The last part of the DNA fits TRBJ2-7 better; the J call may be wrong. The CDR3 runs 13 residues. Germline CDR1 MNHEY, CDR2 SVGEGT. The DNA for the CDR3 is TGTGCCAGCGGGGGCCCCTCCTACAATGAGCAGTACTTC. Its protein is CASGGPSYNEQYF.

This chain joins TRBV20-1 and TRBJ2-3, with 12 bases aligning to TRBD2. The CDR3 extends over 17 amino acids. Germline V gene lookup returns CDR1 DFQATT and CDR2 SNEGSKA (reference sequence). The ends lost 2 bases at V and 0 bases at J; junction bases unmatched: 6. The CDR3: CSARRSTSGSSTDTQYF. The CDR3 region has the DNA TGCAGTGCTAGACGGTCGACTAGCGGGAGTAGCACAGATACGCAGTATTTT.

In its sample, this clonotype was seen once. This chain connects TRBV25-1 to TRBJ1-5; D uncertain. Germline V lookup: CDR1 MGHDK, CDR2 SYGVNS. The V end was cut by 3 bases, the J end by 7 bases, with 7 bases between. This CDR3 has 12 amino acids. The CDR3 DNA is TGTGCCAGCAGTGAGGGGAGGCAGCCCCAGCATTTT. It translates to CASSEGRQPQHF.

This clonotype has a handful of counts. The V gene is TRBV4-2, the J gene TRBJ2-2, with TRBD2 matching over 10 bases. The trim removed 1 base at V and 0 bases at J, leaving 8 bases unmatched. The CDR3 length is 19 residues. Germline lookup yields CDR1 LGHNA and CDR2 YNFKEQ. CDR3 DNA sequence: TGTGCCAGCAGCCAAGCCCCCCTAGCGGGAGTGTCGAACACCGGGGAGCTGTTTTTT. It codes for CASSQAPLAGVSNTGELFF.

This chain uses TRBV27 with TRBJ2-1, with D possibly matching TRBD1 (5 bases). CDR1 is MNHEY, CDR2 SMNVEV, per germline (reference sequence). V gave up 3 bases and J gave up 2 bases, with 11 bases separating them. The length of the CDR3 is 15 residues. CDR3 coding DNA: TGTGCCAGCAGTTTGAGGCAGGGCACCTACAATGAGCAGTTCTTC. Protein product: CASSLRQGTYNEQFF.

This clonotype turned up a few times. The chain combines TRBV6-6 with TRBJ2-7; D possibly corresponds to TRBD1 (5 bases). Germline V CDR1 and CDR2: MNHNY, SVGAGI (reference sequence). The CDR3 totals 14 residues. The V end lost 1 base, the J end lost 4 bases, and 11 bases lay between the germline ends. CDR3 sequence: CASSYLGRVYEQYF. CDR3 in DNA: TGTGCCAGCAGTTACTTGGGCAGGGTGTACGAGCAGTACTTC.

This chain uses TRBV5-5 with TRBJ2-1, with D hard to call. The CDR3 totals 18 residues. The germline V and J ends were trimmed by 0 bases and 0 bases, with 16 bases remaining between them. Germline CDR1 SGHKS, CDR2 YYEKEE (reference sequence). The CDR3 DNA sequence: TGTGCCAGCAGCTTGGGGTTGACCGGTTCAAGCTCCTACAATGAGCAGTTCTTC. Translated: CASSLGLTGSSSYNEQFF.

This rearrangement joins TRBV29-1 to TRBJ2-5, with 8 bases identical to TRBD1. J lost 14 bases, V lost 7 bases, and 21 bases had no gene match. CDR3 size: 14 residues. Germline V gene lookup returns CDR1 SQVTM and CDR2 ANQGSEA. Written as DNA, the CDR3 is TGCAGCGCTTCTTGGGACAGGCGATTCAATGAGCAATACTTC. Encoded protein: CSASWDRRFNEQYF.

This clonotype has a handful of counts. The chain has TRBV20-1 and TRBJ1-4; no clear D. The V gene's germline CDR1 is DFQATT and CDR2 SNEGSKA (reference sequence). The V end lost 1 base, the J end lost 8 bases, and 17 bases lay between the germline ends. This CDR3 contains 15 residues. For the CDR3, the DNA is TGCAGTGCTAGAGTTAACCCGACCCATAGCGAAAAACTGTTTTTT. It specifies CSARVNPTHSEKLFF.

This clonotype came up many times. The rearrangement uses TRBV29-1 and TRBJ1-2, with a possible D match to TRBD1 (6 bases). The germline V gene has CDR1 SQVTM and CDR2 ANQGSEA. The CDR3 runs 13 residues. V was pared by 7 bases and J by 4 bases, with 16 bases between. The CDR3 protein is CSATQGTSYGYTF. CDR3 bases: TGCAGCGCTACACAGGGAACCAGCTATGGCTACACCTTC.

The rearrangement uses TRBV20-1 and TRBJ2-5; D remains unclear. The CDR3 loop spans 14 amino acids. The germline V gene encodes CDR1 DFQATT and CDR2 SNEGSKA (reference sequence). Deletions cut 0 bases from V and 1 base from J, with 9 bases between. Here the CDR3 reads CSAREAVAQETQYF. The CDR3 region has the DNA TGCAGTGCTAGAGAGGCAGTGGCCCAAGAGACCCAGTACTTC.

The chain joins TRBV5-6 to TRBJ1-1, with D perhaps matching TRBD1 (5 bases). This CDR3 contains 14 residues. The germline V gene has CDR1 SGHDT and CDR2 YYEEEE. Trimming took off 4 bases at V and 4 bases at J, with 14 bases between the two ends. CDR3 residues: CASSLWGGVTEAFF. The CDR3 nucleotides are TGTGCCAGCAGCCTTTGGGGGGGAGTCACTGAAGCTTTCTTT.

This chain links TRBV21-1 with TRBJ2-7; the table's D call TRBD2 went unverified against the DNA. Gene TRBJ2-5 matches the end of the DNA better, so the J call may be wrong. TRBV21-1 is a documented pseudogene. This CDR3 has 13 amino acids. CDR3 sequence reads: CASSGSEGETQYF. The CDR3 DNA reads TGTGCCAGCAGCGGTTCGGAGGGAGAGACCCAGTACTTC.

Ten or more counts support this clonotype. The V call is TRBV10-3, the J call TRBJ2-5, with D possibly matching TRBD1 (5 bases). V lost 4 bases to trimming and J lost 2 bases, with 11 bases between them. CDR1 ENHRY and CDR2 SYGVKD come from the germline V gene. CDR3 length equals 14 residues. The CDR3 region is CAISVGDSQETQYF. For the CDR3, the DNA is TGTGCCATCAGTGTAGGAGACAGTCAAGAGACCCAGTACTTC.

The CDR3 reads CASSPGQAPQETQYF. Written as DNA, the CDR3 is TGTGCCAGCAGCCCGGGACAGGCTCCCCAAGAGACCCAGTACTTC. V gene TRBV7-3 combines with J gene TRBJ2-5, with 8 bases matching TRBD1. There are 15 residues in the CDR3. The germline CDR1 and CDR2 sequences are SGHTA and FQGTGA. V gave up 5 bases and J gave up 1 base; unmatched junction bases: 6.

This clonotype was detected only a few times. The V call is TRBV28, the J call TRBJ2-7, with D possibly being TRBD2 (6 bases). Trimming pared 1 base from V and 2 bases from J, leaving 6 bases between. The CDR3 spans 13 residues. Germline V gives CDR1 MDHEN, CDR2 SYDVKM. The CDR3 DNA follows: TGTGCCAGCAGTTTATTAGCGGCCTACGAGCAGTACTTC. Its protein is CASSLLAAYEQYF.

The chain links TRBV7-6 to TRBJ1-5; the D gene is possibly TRBD1 (6 bases). CDR1 is SGHVS and CDR2 is FNYEAQ in the germline V gene. Deletions cut 1 base from V and 6 bases from J, with 13 bases between. The CDR3 has 15 amino acids. The DNA for the CDR3 is TGTGCCAGCAGCTTAGACCCCGGGGGCGTTCAGCCCCAGCATTTT. This sequence encodes CASSLDPGGVQPQHF.

The chain couples TRBV25-1 to TRBJ2-5, with 7 bases lining up with TRBD1. Per the germline V gene, CDR1 is MGHDK and CDR2 is SYGVNS. The CDR3 extends over 14 amino acids. The V segment lost 4 bases and the J segment 4 bases; nucleotides outside the gene matches: 6. CDR3 nucleotides: TGTGCCAGCAGTGTCTCGACAGGGCCAGAGACCCAGTACTTC. Its translation is CASSVSTGPETQYF.

This clonotype appeared a few times. The chain recombines TRBV27 with TRBJ1-2; 7 positions match TRBD1. Losses at the gene ends were 5 bases for V and 2 bases for J; bases not matched to a gene: 8. CDR1 is MNHEY, CDR2 SMNVEV, per germline (reference sequence). CDR3 length: 15 residues. CDR3: CASSPVGGYNYGYTF. CDR3 nucleotide sequence: TGTGCCAGCAGTCCTGTAGGGGGCTACAACTATGGCTACACCTTC.

A single count supports this clonotype. The chain recombines TRBV7-9 with TRBJ2-5, with TRBD1 matching over 8 bases. CDR3 length: 17 amino acids. Germline CDR1 and CDR2: SEHNR and FQNEAQ (reference sequence). V lost 2 bases to trimming and J lost 5 bases; unmatched junction nucleotides: 13. The CDR3 sequence: CASSLNTRQGAGETQYF. CDR3 in DNA: TGTGCCAGCAGCTTAAACACCCGGCAGGGGGCTGGTGAGACCCAGTACTTC.